A selection of T cell receptor beta chains follows, all from one sample in a study of blood T cell repertoires in COVID-19. Produced via immunoSEQ multiplex PCR; TCRdb's table is partial and in-frame only. The sample includes 50,000 to 70,000 clones, approximately 89% of them seen just once. Sequenced: peripheral blood. The receptors derive from a man between 60 and 70 years old with active or convalescent COVID-19. Both conserved end residues are part of each CDR3. The D gene is left open where the match is weak. For some rows the clone size is stated as once, few or many, or as a class when expanded; others skip it.

clone size	V gene	J gene	D gene	CDR3 protein	CDR3 DNA
-	TRBV6-6	TRBJ2-3	TRBD2	CASSLARSGRGTDTQYF	TGTGCCAGCAGTCTAGCCCGTAGCGGGAGGGGCACAGATACGCAGTATTTT
-	TRBV2	TRBJ2-3	-	CASSSVLGRGDKTDTQYF	TGTGCCAGCAGCAGTGTCCTTGGTAGGGGCGACAAAACAGATACGCAGTATTTT
-	TRBV14	TRBJ2-3	-	CASSQDRVADTQYF	TGTGCCAGCAGCCAAGACAGGGTGGCGGATACGCAGTATTTT
-	TRBV4-1	TRBJ2-3	-	CASSQEGGSTDTQYF	TGCGCCAGCAGCCAAGAGGGAGGATCCACAGATACGCAGTATTTT
-	TRBV5-1	TRBJ2-5	-	CASSLSRGETQYF	TGCGCCAGCAGCTTGTCCCGGGGAGAGACCCAGTACTTC
-	TRBV29-1	TRBJ1-3	-	CSVAGSGNTIYF	TGCAGCGTTGCGGGCTCTGGAAACACCATATATTTT
-	TRBV19	TRBJ1-5	-	CATLPQGPNQPQHF	TGTGCCACCCTACCACAGGGACCCAATCAGCCCCAGCATTTT
-	TRBV14	TRBJ1-1	-	CASSRKRWGDTEAFF	TGTGCCAGCAGCCGAAAACGGTGGGGCGACACTGAAGCTTTCTTT
-	TRBV25-1	TRBJ2-5	TRBD1	CASSELVGTGGAETQYF	TGTGCCAGCAGTGAATTAGTAGGGACAGGGGGCGCGGAGACCCAGTACTTC
-	TRBV7-9	TRBJ1-2	-	CASSLVQGANYGYTF	TGTGCCAGCAGCTTAGTCCAGGGTGCTAACTATGGCTACACCTTC
-	TRBV27	TRBJ2-2	-	CASRNDRTFANTGELFF	TGTGCCAGCAGAAATGACAGGACGTTCGCGAACACCGGGGAGCTGTTTTTT
-	TRBV5-1	TRBJ1-1	TRBD1	CASSLGGQGATNTEAFF	TGCGCCAGCAGCTTGGGCGGACAGGGGGCTACGAACACTGAAGCTTTCTTT
-	TRBV7-9	TRBJ1-5	TRBD1	CASSTDGDRFYSNQPQHF	TGTGCCAGCAGCACGGACGGGGACAGATTCTATAGCAATCAGCCCCAGCATTTT
-	TRBV2	TRBJ1-1	-	CASNLGTEAFF	TGTGCCAGCAACCTCGGCACTGAAGCTTTCTTT
-	TRBV2	TRBJ2-7	TRBD2	CASSTTSAEQYF	TGTGCCAGCAGTACTACTAGCGCCGAGCAGTACTTC
few	TRBV5-8	TRBJ2-5	TRBD1	CASSWGRQGSEAQYF	TGTGCCAGCAGCTGGGGACGACAGGGGTCCGAGGCCCAGTACTTC
-	TRBV5-1	TRBJ2-6	-	CASSPGVRPQGSGANVLTF	TGCGCCAGCAGTCCTGGTGTGAGGCCCCAGGGCTCTGGGGCCAACGTCCTGACTTTC
-	TRBV7-2	TRBJ1-5	TRBD1	CASSSGGRGQGNQPQHF	TGTGCCAGCAGCTCGGGAGGCAGGGGGCAGGGTAATCAGCCCCAGCATTTT
-	TRBV6-2/TRBV6-3	TRBJ2-7	TRBD2	CASSYSLLAESSYEQYF	TGTGCCAGCAGTTACTCTCTTCTAGCGGAGAGCTCCTACGAGCAGTACTTC
-	TRBV3-1/TRBV3-2	TRBJ2-3	TRBD2	CASSPSGTHTDTQYF	TGTGCCAGCAGCCCTAGCGGTACTCACACAGATACGCAGTATTTT
-	TRBV4-1	TRBJ2-3	-	CASSQAGARTDTQYF	TGCGCCAGCAGCCAAGCAGGGGCTCGGACAGATACGCAGTATTTT
-	TRBV7-2	TRBJ2-1	TRBD2	CASSKQAGDEQFF	TGTGCCAGCAGCAAACAGGCGGGGGATGAGCAGTTCTTC
-	TRBV7-2	TRBJ1-1	TRBD1	CASSLETGAEAFF	TGTGCCAGCAGCTTAGAGACAGGGGCTGAAGCTTTCTTT
-	TRBV6-6	TRBJ1-3	-	CASRWGDSGNTIYF	TGTGCCAGCCGATGGGGGGACTCTGGAAACACCATATATTTT
-	TRBV11-1	TRBJ2-5	-	CASSLEPDQETQYF	TGTGCCAGCAGCTTAGAACCGGACCAAGAGACCCAGTACTTC
-	TRBV4-3	TRBJ1-4	TRBD1	CASSQDLGTGGPKEEKLFF	TGCGCCAGCAGCCAAGATCTTGGGACAGGGGGCCCGAAAGAGGAAAAACTGTTTTTT
-	TRBV4-3	TRBJ2-3	TRBD2	CASSQEGLAGLSTDTQYF	TGCGCCAGCAGCCAAGAGGGACTAGCGGGGTTAAGCACAGATACGCAGTATTTT
-	TRBV3-1/TRBV3-2	TRBJ2-5	TRBD2	CASSVGGARETQYF	TGTGCCAGCAGCGTGGGAGGGGCGCGAGAGACCCAGTACTTC
-	TRBV11-3	TRBJ2-1	TRBD2	CASSSSGRSYNEQFF	TGTGCCAGCAGCTCTAGCGGGAGATCCTACAATGAGCAGTTCTTC
-	TRBV5-4	TRBJ1-3	TRBD1	CASSSRQGSFSGNTIYF	TGTGCCAGCAGTAGTCGACAGGGGAGTTTCTCTGGAAACACCATATATTTT
-	TRBV28	TRBJ2-5	-	CASSLLGVGETQYF	TGTGCCAGCAGTTTATTAGGGGTGGGGGAGACCCAGTACTTC
once	TRBV25-1	TRBJ2-3	-	CASSESLTHDTQYF	TGTGCCAGCAGTGAATCCCTCACTCATGATACGCAGTATTTT
-	TRBV6-5	TRBJ1-1	-	CAITGYTEAFF	TGTGCCATTACAGGTTACACTGAAGCTTTCTTT
-	TRBV15	TRBJ1-2	-	CATSSGEQDGYTF	TGTGCCACCAGCAGTGGGGAACAGGATGGCTACACCTTC
-	TRBV10-2	TRBJ1-5	-	CASSSGNSNQPQHF	TGCGCCAGCAGTTCAGGGAATAGCAATCAGCCCCAGCATTTT
-	TRBV29-1	TRBJ2-3	-	CSSSPRDTQYF	TGCAGCTCTTCTCCACGGGATACGCAGTATTTT
once	TRBV5-1	TRBJ2-2	-	CASSLRLGGDGELFF	TGCGCCAGCAGCTTGAGATTGGGGGGAGACGGGGAGCTGTTTTTT
-	TRBV3-1/TRBV3-2	TRBJ1-2	-	CASSQDVVAHYGYTF	TGTGCCAGCAGCCAAGATGTGGTAGCCCACTATGGCTACACCTTC
-	TRBV5-4	TRBJ2-7	TRBD1	CASSLEGAVLQQYF	TGTGCCAGCAGCTTGGAGGGGGCCGTTCTCCAGCAGTACTTC
few	TRBV5-1	TRBJ2-2	TRBD1	CASSSGTEGTGELFF	TGCGCCAGCAGCTCCGGGACAGAGGGCACCGGGGAGCTGTTTTTT
-	TRBV7-3	TRBJ2-5	-	CASSLTAIVYQETQYF	TGTGCCAGCAGCTTAACGGCAATTGTGTACCAAGAGACCCAGTACTTC
-	TRBV6-5	TRBJ1-4	-	CASSPGGKLFF	TGTGCCAGCAGTCCTGGGGGGAAACTGTTTTTT
-	TRBV7-9	TRBJ1-4	-	CASSQQFAEKLFF	TGTGCCAGCAGTCAACAGTTCGCAGAAAAACTGTTTTTT
-	TRBV6-6	TRBJ2-3	TRBD2	CASSHPRGGPTDTQYF	TGTGCCAGCAGTCATCCTCGGGGGGGCCCCACAGATACGCAGTATTTT
once	TRBV12-3/TRBV12-4	TRBJ1-2	-	CASTGGARGGYTF	TGTGCCAGCACGGGGGGCGCTAGGGGCGGCTACACCTTC
-	TRBV19	TRBJ1-6	-	CASSQEPILSSYNSPLHF	TGTGCCAGTAGTCAAGAACCAATATTGAGCTCCTATAATTCACCCCTCCACTTT
-	TRBV5-1	TRBJ2-3	-	CASSLEGGQYF	TGCGCCAGCAGCTTGGAAGGAGGGCAGTATTTT
-	TRBV3-1/TRBV3-2	TRBJ2-7	-	CASSHGSYEQYF	TGTGCCAGCAGCCACGGGTCCTACGAGCAGTACTTC
once	TRBV19	TRBJ2-7	-	CASSLDTYSYEQYF	TGTGCCAGTAGCCTCGACACTTACTCCTACGAGCAGTACTTC
-	TRBV5-1	TRBJ1-2	-	CASSLGQGTNAGGYTF	TGCGCCAGCAGCTTGGGGCAGGGGACAAACGCAGGTGGCTACACCTTC
-	TRBV30	TRBJ2-3	-	CAGARTVRTDTQYF	TGTGCCGGGGCCCGTACAGTGCGCACAGATACGCAGTATTTT
-	TRBV24-1	TRBJ2-5	TRBD1	CATQGQQETQYF	TGTGCCACCCAGGGACAGCAAGAGACCCAGTACTTC
-	TRBV7-3	TRBJ2-1	TRBD1	CASSLYAGTGHNEQFF	TGTGCCAGCAGCTTATATGCCGGGACAGGGCACAATGAGCAGTTCTTC
-	TRBV19	TRBJ2-1	TRBD2	CASSITHGTSLPNEQFF	TGTGCCAGTAGTATAACCCATGGGACTAGTCTCCCCAATGAGCAGTTCTTC